The source of this T cell receptor (beta chain) is a study of shared clonotypes between healthy human individuals. Study observations and caveats: Around 5% of naive CD4 clonotypes were common to four donors.

Clones were sequenced by immunoSEQ multiplex PCR, and TCRdb holds only the in-frame ones, with some missing. The sample contains about a million clones, around 74% of which appear only once. As to this clone: Its antigen is still unknown.

The V gene's germline CDR1 is SGHNT and CDR2 YYREEE (reference sequence). V was cut by 4 bases and J by 8 bases, with 19 bases left in between. The CDR3 loop spans 15 amino acids. Sequencing was performed on memory CD4+ T cells sorted from blood. As to subset: CD45RA-negative fraction. The chain uses TRBV5-4 and TRBJ2-1; TRBD1 might be the D (5 bases). The TCR was taken from a man aged 18-30 years in good health. The CDR3 sequence: CASSQDSHPGYEQFF. CDR3 bases: TGTGCCAGCAGCCAAGACAGCCACCCTGGGTATGAGCAGTTCTTC.